This TCR beta chain is from a study of T cells in localized non-small cell lung cancer. Study-wide points: Longer overall survival was seen with higher T cell density measured in blood. Only one tumor region went through sequencing, so heterogeneity may still be there. There were a median around 57 of the top 100 tumor clones appearing in adjacent lung.

This CDR3 has 15 amino acids. Trimming took 1 base from V and 4 from J; bases not matched to a gene: 5. Per germline, CDR1 MNHNS and CDR2 SASEGT. There are a few counts of this clone. Its specificity is not known. The protocol was immunoSEQ multiplex PCR, while the TCRdb copy is restricted to in-frame clones and leaves out a portion. This sample has 1,300 or so clones, with less than 20% found just once. The chain carries TRBV6-1 and TRBJ2-7, with 9 nucleotides matching TRBD2. The sequencing used normal lung tissue next to the tumor, collected before any cancer treatment. The sequence came from a male donor at least 60 years old with stage I lung adenocarcinoma. The CDR3 DNA is TGTGCCAGCAGTGAAGTTGCGGGAGGGGGGTACGAGCAGTACTTC. Protein: CASSEVAGGGYEQYF.